Shown below are 19 T cell receptor beta chains from a single sample sequenced in a study of CD8+CD57+ T cells in acquired aplastic anemia. Genomic DNA acted as the template from which TCR beta VDJ combination and CDR3 sequence profiling were carried out. TCRdb reprocessed the reads with MiXCR, giving one entry per CDR3 protein. The profile covers 100,000 to 120,000 distinct CDR3 sequences, with around half appearing a single time and under 35% taken by the ten largest. Input material: sorted CD4+, CD8+, or CD8+CD57+ T cells (not recorded which) from PBMCs. The receptors originated from a human donor in good health, serving as a control.

The chain is built from TRBV29-1 and TRBJ1-1, with D uncertain. V lost 3 bases and J lost 2, with 10 bases in between. There are 13 residues in the CDR3. Germline loops: CDR1 SQVTM, CDR2 ANQGSEA. CDR3: CSVENAPNTEAFF. CDR3 DNA sequence: TGCAGCGTTGAGAACGCTCCCAACACTGAAGCTTTCTTT.

V and J are TRBV7-9 and TRBJ1-5; no firm D call. Germline V gene data show CDR1 as SEHNR and CDR2 as FQNEAQ (reference sequence). V was shortened by 4 bases and J by 5 bases, with 6 bases between the two germline ends. The CDR3 runs 12 residues. The CDR3 sequence is CASSWVDQPQHF. The CDR3 region has the DNA TGTGCCAGCAGCTGGGTCGATCAGCCCCAGCATTTT.

A single count supports this clonotype. Just one base apart from a much larger clone, this may be a read error. The V call is TRBV4-3, the J call TRBJ2-1; the D is unclear. CDR1 is LGHNA and CDR2 is YSLEER in the germline V gene. The CDR3 has 14 amino acids. CDR3 nucleotide sequence: TGCGCCAGCGGCCAGGACCGTGTCTACAATGAGCAGTTCTTC. Its translation: CASGQDRVYNEQFF.

This clonotype was recorded many times. The chain combines TRBV9 with TRBJ1-5; no definite D call. CDR3 length: 13 amino acids. The V end lost 2 bases, the J end lost 6 bases, and 9 bases lay between the germline ends. The germline V gene encodes CDR1 SGDLS and CDR2 YYNGEE. CDR3 sequence reads: CASSVADFQPQHF. CDR3 bases: TGTGCCAGCAGCGTGGCTGATTTTCAGCCCCAGCATTTT.

V is TRBV14 and J is TRBJ2-6; D not certain. Per germline, CDR1 SGHDN and CDR2 FVKESK. The CDR3 is made up of 17 amino acids. Between the trimmed V and J ends, which lost 2 bases and 4 bases, there was a span of 15 bases. The CDR3 loop reads CASSQFRTARGANVLTF. In DNA, the CDR3 is TGTGCCAGCAGCCAATTTCGGACGGCTCGGGGGGCCAACGTCCTGACTTTC.

This chain uses TRBV19 with TRBJ1-6; D is unclear. Trimming removed 4 bases from V and 7 bases from J, with 8 bases in between. Per germline, CDR1 LNHDA and CDR2 SQIVND (reference sequence). The length of the CDR3 is 13 residues. The CDR3: CASSTSPNSPLHF. The CDR3 DNA follows: TGTGCCAGTAGTACTTCCCCCAATTCACCCCTCCACTTT.

This clonotype was seen only a few times. This rearrangement joins TRBV5-4 to TRBJ2-1; 7 nucleotides match TRBD2. V gave up 4 bases and J gave up 3 bases; unmatched junction bases: 7. The germline CDR1 and CDR2 sequences are SGHNT and YYREEE (reference sequence). The CDR3 extends over 15 amino acids. The CDR3 nucleotides read TGTGCCAGCAGCCCTGGGGGGGGTGACTACAATGAGCAGTTCTTC. Translating it yields CASSPGGGDYNEQFF.

The rearrangement uses TRBV29-1 and TRBJ1-2, with D maybe TRBD1 (5 bases). Germline CDR1 SQVTM, CDR2 ANQGSEA. This CDR3 is built from 12 residues. The V end lost 7 bases, the J end lost 6 bases, and 15 bases lay between the germline ends. This CDR3 reads CSGIGQDDGYTF. The CDR3 nucleotides are TGCAGCGGGATTGGACAAGATGATGGCTACACCTTC. The complete variable domain, with remaining parts taken from reference TRBV29-1 and TRBJ1-2, reads SAVISQKPSRDICQRGTSLTIQCQVDSQVTMMFWYRQQPGQSLTLIATANQGSEATYESGFVIDKFPISRPNLTFSTLTVSNMSPEDSSIYLCSGIGQDDGYTFGSGTRLTVV.

As concerns this clonotype: Germline and junction disagree at one end, which may indicate a read error. The chain employs TRBV30 and TRBJ2-1, with D tentatively TRBD2 (6 bases). Germline V CDR1 and CDR2: GTSNPN, SVGIG (reference sequence). The CDR3 length is 13 residues. CDR3 protein: CAWSVGGRNEQLF. DNA for the CDR3: TGTGCCTGGAGTGTGGGGGGTCGCAATGAGCAGCTCTTC.

This clonotype was picked up many times. The V call is TRBV27, the J call TRBJ1-1, with 9 nucleotides matching TRBD1. CDR1 is MNHEY and CDR2 is SMNVEV in the germline V gene (reference sequence). The CDR3 is 13 residues long. With 6 bases clipped from V and 4 bases from J, the junction kept 3 bases outside the gene matches. CDR3 in DNA: TGTGCCAGCAGCCTGACAGGGGGCACTGAAGCTTTCTTT. Protein product: CASSLTGGTEAFF.

The chain employs TRBV19 and TRBJ2-2; perhaps TRBD1 as D (6 bases). This CDR3 spans 15 amino acids. Trimming removed 4 bases from V and 3 bases from J, with 12 bases in between. Germline V gene lookup returns CDR1 LNHDA and CDR2 SQIVND (reference sequence). The CDR3 protein is CASSTGPGDTGELFF. The DNA of the CDR3 is TGTGCCAGTAGTACTGGGCCAGGGGACACCGGGGAGCTGTTTTTT.

Ten or more counts support this clonotype. The CDR3 sequence: CASSPGEGLVEQYF. DNA for the CDR3: TGTGCCAGCAGCCCTGGGGAGGGGTTGGTCGAGCAGTACTTC. The rearrangement joins TRBV5-4 to TRBJ2-7, with TRBD2 matching 7 bases. The V segment lost 4 bases and the J segment 6 bases; nucleotides outside the gene matches: 10. The CDR3 spans 14 residues. Germline CDR1 and CDR2: SGHNT and YYREEE (reference sequence).

J is TRBJ2-3 and V is TRBV15; 7 bases fit TRBD1. The CDR3 runs 14 residues. The V gene's germline CDR1 is LNHNV and CDR2 YYDKDF (reference sequence). After removal of 1 base from V and 4 bases from J, the junction contained 2 bases not matched to a gene. CDR3 sequence: CATSRGQGPDTQYF. The CDR3 nucleotides are TGTGCCACCAGCAGAGGACAGGGTCCAGATACGCAGTATTTT. Full variable domain (rest looked up from reference TRBV15 and TRBJ2-3): DAMVIQNPRYQVTQFGKPVTLSCSQTLNHNVMYWYQQKSSQAPKLLFHYYDKDFNNEADTPDNFQSRRPNTSFCFLDIRSPGLGDTAMYLCATSRGQGPDTQYFGPGTRLTVL.

The V call is TRBV29-1, the J call TRBJ1-2, with 7 bases lining up with TRBD1. The V segment lost 8 bases and the J segment 4 bases; nucleotides outside the gene matches: 10. The CDR3 is 13 amino acids. The germline CDR1 and CDR2 sequences are SQVTM and ANQGSEA. This CDR3 reads CSLAEGAGYGYTF. The CDR3 DNA sequence: TGCAGCTTGGCTGAGGGGGCAGGCTATGGCTACACCTTC.

This clonotype was counted only a few times. One base away lies a much larger clone, so this may be a sequencing read error. The chain joins TRBV12-3 or TRBV12-4 to TRBJ1-1; D gene unclear. There are 16 residues in the CDR3. The CDR3 sequence: CASSPSDEGENAEAFF. In DNA, the CDR3 is TGTGCCAGCAGCCCCTCCGATGAGGGCGAGAACGCTGAAGCTTTCTTT.

The CDR3 spells CASSEMGTGMNTEAFF. The DNA for the CDR3 is TGTGCCAGCAGTGAAATGGGGACAGGGATGAACACTGAAGCTTTCTTT. This sequence joins TRBV2 and TRBJ1-1; TRBD1 matches at 9 bases. The V gene end was trimmed by 2 bases and the J gene end by 0 bases; junction bases not matched to a gene: 4. This CDR3 spans 16 amino acids. Per germline, CDR1 SNHLY and CDR2 FYNNEI.

The chain joins TRBV6-2 or TRBV6-3 to TRBJ1-6; D possibly corresponds to TRBD1 (5 bases). Germline-derived CDR1 and CDR2 are MNHEY and SVGEGT. Trimming removed 8 bases at V and 9 bases at J, with 17 bases between. The CDR3 runs 14 residues. The CDR3 bases are TGTGCCAGCTCCGTGACAGAAGAAGGTTCACCCCTCCACTTT. Amino acid sequence: CASSVTEEGSPLHF.

The CDR3 sequence is CASSARGRATAGANVLTF. The DNA of the CDR3 is TGTGCCAGCAGTGCACGCGGGAGGGCAACCGCTGGGGCCAACGTCCTGACTTTC. This chain links TRBV25-1 with TRBJ2-6; 9 bases fit TRBD2. V was clipped by 4 bases and J by 2 bases; unmatched bases: 9. Germline-derived CDR1 and CDR2 are MGHDK and SYGVNS. The CDR3 totals 18 residues. The whole variable domain, remainder taken from reference TRBV25-1 and TRBJ2-6, is EADIYQTPRYLVIGTGKKITLECSQTMGHDKMYWYQQDPGMELHLIHYSYGVNSTEKGDLSSESTVSRIRTEHFPLTLESARPSHTSQYLCASSARGRATAGANVLTFGAGSRLTVL.

The chain couples TRBV7-2 to TRBJ1-1; D gene ambiguous. Germline assignment: CDR1 SGHTA and CDR2 FQGNSA. This CDR3 is 11 amino acids long. Trimming took off 11 bases at V and 1 base at J, with 8 bases between the two ends. DNA of the CDR3: TGTGCCGGTAACAAGAACACTGAAGCTTTCTTT. This sequence encodes CAGNKNTEAFF. Combining the CDR3 with reference TRBV7-2 and TRBJ1-1 gives the whole variable domain GAGVSQSPSNKVTEKGKDVELRCDPISGHTALYWYRQSLGQGLEFLIYFQGNSAPDKSGLPSDRFSAERTGGSVSTLTIQRTQQEDSAVYLCAGNKNTEAFFGQGTRLTVV.